A selection of T cell receptor beta chains follows, all from one sample in a study of naive and memory T cell subsets. TCRdb re-analysed the UMI-ligation and nested PCR reads in MiXCR, keeping a single row per CDR3 protein. The data show roughly 14,000 distinct CDR3 sequences, with 5.2% seen just once and 8.2% held by the top ten. The specimen comprised skin, sampled from a tuberculin skin test site. The receptors here all came from an adult in good health. Each CDR3 is given with its conserved first and last residue. The D gene is left open where the match is weak. Some rows have no size entry. The others give once, few or many, or a class for an expanded clone.

CDR3aa: CAWSPPGQKGYEKYF
CDR3nt: TGTGCCTGGAGTCCCCCTGGACAGAAAGGGTACGAGAAGTACTTC
len: 15
v_gene: TRBV30
j_gene: TRBJ2-7
abundance: many
d_gene: NA

CDR3aa: CASTTWKTYEQYF
CDR3nt: TGTGCCAGCACCACGTGGAAGACCTACGAGCAGTACTTC
len: 13
v_gene: TRBV6-5
j_gene: TRBJ2-7
abundance: many
d_gene: NA

CDR3aa: CSAKPFSGTFNEKLFF
CDR3nt: TGCAGTGCGAAACCTTTCTCCGGCACCTTTAATGAAAAACTGTTTTTT
len: 16
v_gene: TRBV20-1
j_gene: TRBJ1-4
abundance: medium-sized
d_gene: NA

CDR3aa: CASSFPGCLYEQYF
CDR3nt: TGTGCCAGCAGTTTCCCGGGCTGTCTCTACGAGCAGTACTTC
len: 14
v_gene: TRBV7-9
j_gene: TRBJ2-7
abundance: many
d_gene: NA

CDR3aa: CASSLGGISYEQYF
CDR3nt: TGTGCCAGCAGCTTAGGGGGTATCTCCTACGAGCAGTACTTC
len: 14
v_gene: TRBV7-2
j_gene: TRBJ2-7
abundance: many
d_gene: NA

CDR3aa: CASSLYRGDNGCTF
CDR3nt: TGTGCCAGCAGTTTATATAGGGGAGATAATGGCTGCACCTTC
len: 14
v_gene: TRBV28
j_gene: TRBJ1-2
abundance: many
d_gene: NA

CDR3aa: CASSQDQITGGGAFF
CDR3nt: TGTGCCAGCAGCCAAGATCAAATCACGGGCGGGGGAGCTTTCTTT
len: 15
v_gene: TRBV4-2
j_gene: TRBJ1-1
abundance: many
d_gene: NA

CDR3aa: CASSLAGTPIYNSPLHF
CDR3nt: TGTGCCAGCAGCTTAGCGGGGACACCGATCTATAATTCACCCCTCCACTTT
len: 17
v_gene: TRBV7-2
j_gene: TRBJ1-6
abundance: many
d_gene: NA

CDR3aa: CATSRVQGREAFF
CDR3nt: TGTGCCACCAGCAGAGTACAGGGGCGGGAGGCTTTCTTT
len: 13
v_gene: TRBV15
j_gene: TRBJ1-1
abundance: few
d_gene: TRBD1

CDR3aa: CASSMGAALHF
CDR3nt: TGTGCCAGTAGTATGGGGGCAGCGTTACATTTT
len: 11
v_gene: TRBV19
j_gene: TRBJ1-5
abundance: many
d_gene: NA

CDR3aa: CASTISVSQETQYF
CDR3nt: TGTGCCAGCACCATCTCCGTATCTCAAGAGACCCAGTACTTC
len: 14
v_gene: TRBV12-3/TRBV12-4
j_gene: TRBJ2-5
abundance: many
d_gene: NA

CDR3aa: CSVGSGWGMNTEAFF
CDR3nt: TGCAGCGTTGGCTCTGGTTGGGGAATGAACACTGAAGCTTTCTTT
len: 15
v_gene: TRBV29-1
j_gene: TRBJ1-1
abundance: many
d_gene: NA

CDR3aa: CASSFNRQGLARHEQFF
CDR3nt: TGTGCCAGCAGTTTCAACCGTCAGGGACTAGCCCGCCATGAGCAGTTCTTC
len: 17
v_gene: TRBV6-2/TRBV6-3
j_gene: TRBJ2-1
abundance: many
d_gene: TRBD2

CDR3aa: CASSAHWDRASSGNTIYF
CDR3nt: TGTGCCAGCAGTGCACATTGGGACAGGGCGAGCTCTGGAAACACCATATATTTT
len: 18
v_gene: TRBV9
j_gene: TRBJ1-3
abundance: many
d_gene: TRBD1

CDR3aa: CASTPGSLNYGYTF
CDR3nt: TGTGCCAGCACCCCCGGGAGTTTAAACTATGGCTACACCTTC
len: 14
v_gene: TRBV7-9
j_gene: TRBJ1-2
abundance: many
d_gene: NA

CDR3aa: CASFRDRVEQYF
CDR3nt: TGTGCCAGCTTCCGGGACAGGGTCGAGCAGTACTTC
len: 12
v_gene: TRBV28
j_gene: TRBJ2-7
abundance: many
d_gene: TRBD1

CDR3aa: CASSLMRGDEQFF
CDR3nt: TGTGCCAGCAGTTTAATGCGTGGGGATGAGCAGTTCTTC
len: 13
v_gene: TRBV12-3/TRBV12-4
j_gene: TRBJ2-1
abundance: many
d_gene: NA

CDR3aa: CASSLGGAGYLQETQYF
CDR3nt: TGCGCCAGCAGCTTGGGGGGCGCCGGGTATCTCCAAGAGACCCAGTACTTC
len: 17
v_gene: TRBV5-1
j_gene: TRBJ2-5
abundance: many
d_gene: NA

CDR3aa: CASSGFLAGEETQYF
CDR3nt: TGCGCCAGCAGCGGCTTCTTAGCGGGGGAAGAGACCCAGTACTTC
len: 15
v_gene: TRBV5-1
j_gene: TRBJ2-5
abundance: many
d_gene: TRBD2

CDR3aa: CASSHERSSEQYF
CDR3nt: TGTGCCAGCAGTCATGAACGGAGTTCCGAGCAGTACTTC
len: 13
v_gene: TRBV13
j_gene: TRBJ2-7
abundance: many
d_gene: NA

CDR3aa: CASSYVSGGQNKAFF
CDR3nt: TGTGCCAGCAGTTACGTGTCAGGGGGCCAGAACAAAGCTTTCTTT
len: 15
v_gene: TRBV6-5
j_gene: TRBJ1-1
abundance: few
d_gene: TRBD1

CDR3aa: CAARTYSNQPQHF
CDR3nt: TGTGCCGCTAGGACCTATAGCAATCAGCCCCAGCATTTT
len: 13
v_gene: TRBV19
j_gene: TRBJ1-5
abundance: many
d_gene: NA

CDR3aa: CASSPGTNYGYTF
CDR3nt: TGTGCCAGCAGCCCGGGTACTAACTATGGCTACACCTTC
len: 13
v_gene: TRBV7-9
j_gene: TRBJ1-2
abundance: many
d_gene: NA

CDR3aa: CASSLQGPTEAFF
CDR3nt: TGTGCCAGCAGCCTCCAGGGCCCCACTGAAGCTTTCTTT
len: 13
v_gene: TRBV13
j_gene: TRBJ1-1
abundance: many
d_gene: NA

CDR3aa: CASSLELINQPQHF
CDR3nt: TGTGCCAGCAGCTTAGAACTGATCAATCAGCCCCAGCATTTT
len: 14
v_gene: TRBV7-2
j_gene: TRBJ1-5
abundance: many
d_gene: NA

CDR3aa: CASIGQGPYNEQFF
CDR3nt: TGTGCCAGCATAGGACAGGGGCCCTACAATGAGCAGTTCTTC
len: 14
v_gene: TRBV2
j_gene: TRBJ2-1
abundance: medium-sized
d_gene: TRBD1

CDR3aa: CAITAGGGEKLFF
CDR3nt: TGTGCCATCACGGCGGGGGGCGGTGAAAAACTGTTTTTT
len: 13
v_gene: TRBV6-1
j_gene: TRBJ1-4
abundance: once
d_gene: NA

CDR3aa: CASSYGASGGLTDTQYF
CDR3nt: TGTGCCAGCAGTTACGGAGCTAGCGGGGGGCTTACAGATACGCAGTATTTT
len: 17
v_gene: TRBV6-2/TRBV6-3
j_gene: TRBJ2-3
abundance: many
d_gene: TRBD2

CDR3aa: CSASKFAGAGNQPQHF
CDR3nt: TGCAGTGCTAGTAAGTTTGCGGGGGCCGGCAATCAGCCCCAGCATTTT
len: 16
v_gene: TRBV20-1
j_gene: TRBJ1-5
abundance: NA
d_gene: NA

CDR3aa: CASSFFTGRRSNQPQHF
CDR3nt: TGTGCCAGCAGTTTCTTTACAGGGCGCCGTAGCAATCAGCCCCAGCATTTT
len: 17
v_gene: TRBV28
j_gene: TRBJ1-5
abundance: few
d_gene: NA

CDR3aa: CASTTPFQGSGYTF
CDR3nt: TGTGCCAGCACCACTCCCTTCCAGGGGAGCGGCTACACCTTC
len: 14
v_gene: TRBV7-2
j_gene: TRBJ1-2
abundance: many
d_gene: NA

CDR3aa: CASGHPPSTDTQYF
CDR3nt: TGTGCTAGTGGCCATCCCCCTAGCACAGATACGCAGTATTTT
len: 14
v_gene: TRBV12-5
j_gene: TRBJ2-3
abundance: many
d_gene: NA

CDR3aa: CSANFLGDGTGELFF
CDR3nt: TGCAGTGCCAACTTCCTAGGTGATGGAACCGGGGAGCTGTTTTTT
len: 15
v_gene: TRBV20-1
j_gene: TRBJ2-2
abundance: medium-sized
d_gene: NA

CDR3aa: CASSPPGNQETQYF
CDR3nt: TGTGCCAGCTCACCACCAGGGAATCAAGAGACCCAGTACTTC
len: 14
v_gene: TRBV18
j_gene: TRBJ2-5
abundance: many
d_gene: NA

CDR3aa: CASSLGVGNTEAFF
CDR3nt: TGTGCCAGCAGCTTAGGAGTGGGGAACACTGAAGCTTTCTTT
len: 14
v_gene: TRBV7-9
j_gene: TRBJ1-1
abundance: many
d_gene: NA

CDR3aa: CASSLGLRDYEQYF
CDR3nt: TGTGCCAGCAGCCTGGGTCTTCGAGACTACGAGCAGTACTTC
len: 14
v_gene: TRBV5-6
j_gene: TRBJ2-7
abundance: many
d_gene: NA

CDR3aa: CSASASSSGGYTF
CDR3nt: TGCAGTGCTAGCGCCAGTTCCTCAGGGGGCTACACCTTC
len: 13
v_gene: TRBV20-1
j_gene: TRBJ1-2
abundance: NA
d_gene: NA

CDR3aa: CASSLRQGNEKLFF
CDR3nt: TGTGCCAGCAGCTTAAGACAGGGAAATGAAAAACTGTTTTTT
len: 14
v_gene: TRBV7-9
j_gene: TRBJ1-4
abundance: many
d_gene: TRBD1

CDR3aa: CASSSSVTRGKTQYF
CDR3nt: TGTGCCAGCAGTTCCTCCGTGACTAGGGGAAAGACCCAGTACTTC
len: 15
v_gene: TRBV28
j_gene: TRBJ2-5
abundance: many
d_gene: NA

CDR3aa: CASSQARTVMYEQFF
CDR3nt: TGCGCCAGCAGCCAAGCCCGGACAGTTATGTATGAGCAGTTCTTC
len: 15
v_gene: TRBV4-3
j_gene: TRBJ2-1
abundance: NA
d_gene: NA